This TCR beta chain was sequenced during a study of radiation and T cells in renal cell carcinoma. Sample time point: blood 2 weeks post-SBRT. Indicated treatment: 15 Gy SBRT to primary tumor, nephrectomy 4 weeks later. This clone was observed a single time. Repertoires were generated with immunoSEQ multiplex PCR, while TCRdb's copy carries only in-frame clones and drops some. The sample yields 100,000 to 150,000 clones, about four fifths seen once. Specimen: blood, collected from a patient whose treatment included radiotherapy and nephrectomy. The sequence derives from a man aged 45 to 65 with renal cell carcinoma.

CDR3: CASSLDGETYEQYF. The CDR3 bases are TGTGCCAGCAGCTTAGATGGGGAAACCTACGAGCAGTACTTC. The chain joins TRBV11-3 to TRBJ2-7; D is undetermined. CDR1 is SGHNT and CDR2 is YENEEA in the germline V gene. The CDR3 runs to 14 residues. The germline V and J ends were trimmed by 0 bases and 2 bases, with 8 bases remaining between them.